This record concerns one T cell receptor beta chain sequence. This sample stems from a study of OX40 agonist ivuxolimab in advanced cancers. V dropped 6 bases and J dropped 3; count of bases not matched to a gene: 12. The CDR3 totals 16 residues. Germline V gene sequence: CDR1 KGHSH, CDR2 LQKENI. The table came from immunoSEQ multiplex PCR; TCRdb's copy has only in-frame clones and leaves some out. The sample lists tens of thousands of clones, 84% occurring once. The clonotype comes from an adult with an advanced solid tumor such as melanoma, head and neck, liver or kidney cancer. The material was CD4+ or CD8+ T cells sorted from blood, obtained in a trial of the OX40 agonist ivuxolimab. The chain carries TRBV18 and TRBJ2-3; 7 positions match TRBD2. The CDR3 DNA follows: TGTGCCAGCTCTCCGGACTCTTTGGGAGGGACAGATACGCAGTATTTT. Translated, it gives CASSPDSLGGTDTQYF.